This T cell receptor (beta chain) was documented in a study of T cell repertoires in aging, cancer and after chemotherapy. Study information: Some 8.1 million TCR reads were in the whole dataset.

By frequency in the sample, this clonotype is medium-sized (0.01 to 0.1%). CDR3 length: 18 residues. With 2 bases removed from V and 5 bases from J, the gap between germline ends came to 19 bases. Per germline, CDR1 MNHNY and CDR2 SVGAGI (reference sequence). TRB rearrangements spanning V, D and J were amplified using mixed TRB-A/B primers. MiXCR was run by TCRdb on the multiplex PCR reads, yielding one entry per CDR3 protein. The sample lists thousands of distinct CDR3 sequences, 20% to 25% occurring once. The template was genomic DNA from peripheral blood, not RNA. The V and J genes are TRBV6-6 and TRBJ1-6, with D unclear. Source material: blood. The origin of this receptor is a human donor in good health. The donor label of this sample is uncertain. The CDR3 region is CASSYAGGGSPNNSPLHF. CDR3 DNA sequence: TGTGCCAGCAGTTACGCGGGAGGAGGGTCCCCAAATAATTCACCCCTCCACTTT.